The subject of this entry is one T cell receptor beta chain. What it recognizes is unknown. The record originates from a study of T-cell memory formation after mild COVID-19. Regarding the study as a whole: CD4+ contracting clones were mainly CM and EM; CD8+ ones, EMRA.

A single record per CDR3 protein comes from TCRdb applying MiXCR to the 5' RACE reads. Of about 340,000 distinct CDR3 sequences listed, roughly 19% are singletons. The CDR3 totals 13 residues. With 8 bases removed from V and 4 bases from J, the gap between germline ends came to 12 bases. The sample consisted of PBMCs or a T cell subset sorted from them (not recorded which). The chain combines TRBV12-3 or TRBV12-4 with TRBJ2-1, with D perhaps assigned TRBD1 or TRBD2 (5 bases each). The receptor's source is a man aged 18 to 29 who had mild COVID-19 (a few samples of this study predate the infection). Cell type and time point are not known. The CDR3 DNA reads as TGTGCCAGCCAAACAGGCGGGTACAATGAGCAGTTCTTC. This translates into CASQTGGYNEQFF.